The 26 T cell receptor beta chains reported below all come from one sample, sequenced in a study of human T cells and chemical hapten exposure. Stated time point: pre-sensitization, week 0. Described treatment: therapeutic diphenylcyclopropenone sensitization with weekly scalp DPC. TCRdb analysed the RACE reads with MiXCR anew, one entry per CDR3 protein. The table includes roughly 380,000 distinct CDR3 sequences, 5% to 6.5% detected once. The sample was whole blood, taken in connection with sensitization to the hapten diphenylcyclopropenone (DPC). All receptors derive from a woman in her 50s with alopecia areata. Some clones in this sample may be carry-over from other donors' samples.

This rearrangement joins TRBV6-4 to TRBJ2-3; 10 bases line up with TRBD2. Trimming cost V 6 bases and J 3 bases; bases outside gene matches: 6. CDR1 MRHNA and CDR2 SNTAGT come from the germline V gene. CDR3 length: 15 amino acids. CDR3 region: CASRSSGGATDTQYF. CDR3 DNA sequence: TGTGCCAGCAGATCGAGCGGGGGGGCGACAGATACGCAGTATTTT.

The sample holds many counts of this clonotype. V usage is TRBV29-1 and J usage is TRBJ2-3, with a weak D call TRBD1 (6 bases). CDR1 and CDR2 from the germline V gene are SQVTM and ANQGSEA. The CDR3 has 13 amino acids. V shed 3 bases and J shed 7 bases, with 14 bases lying between them. The CDR3 bases are TGCAGCGTTGATCTAAGAGGGGGTCATACGCAGTATTTT. Its protein product is CSVDLRGGHTQYF.

In its sample, this clonotype was seen many times. The rearrangement links TRBV5-1 to TRBJ2-7, with no clear D. V lost 4 bases and J 5 bases, leaving 13 bases between the germline ends. CDR1 is SGHRS, CDR2 YFSETQ, per germline. The CDR3 runs 13 residues. The CDR3 loop is CASSPGPGDEQYF. CDR3 bases: TGCGCCAGCAGCCCCGGCCCCGGCGACGAGCAGTACTTC.

J is TRBJ2-7 and V is TRBV9, with D tentatively TRBD2 (5 bases). This CDR3 has 16 amino acids. The V and J ends lost 0 bases and 2 bases respectively, with 15 bases between them. Germline CDR1 is SGDLS and CDR2 is YYNGEE. CDR3: CASSVAVGSATYEQYF. Written as DNA, the CDR3 is TGTGCCAGCAGCGTAGCTGTAGGTAGCGCGACCTACGAGCAGTACTTC.

This clonotype has at least ten counts. The chain employs TRBV7-3 and TRBJ2-3; 7 nucleotides match TRBD1. Germline CDR1 and CDR2: SGHTA and FQGTGA. The V gene end was trimmed by 4 bases and the J gene end by 5 bases; junction bases not matched to a gene: 6. The CDR3 is made up of 14 amino acids. In nucleotides, the CDR3 is TGTGCCAGCAGCTCCGACAGGGTTGGAGATACGCAGTATTTT. The encoded protein is CASSSDRVGDTQYF.

This clonotype was detected many times. The V call is TRBV7-2, the J call TRBJ2-4, with 7 bases aligning to TRBD1. J was trimmed by 9 bases and V by 2 bases; bases with no gene match: 10. CDR1 and CDR2 from the germline V gene are SGHTA and FQGNSA. This CDR3 region has 15 residues. CDR3 protein: CASSLIQGSISIQYF. For the CDR3, the DNA is TGTGCCAGCAGCTTAATACAGGGGAGCATAAGCATTCAGTACTTC.

The chain uses TRBV25-1 and TRBJ2-7; the D is unclear. Trimming took off 4 bases at V and 4 bases at J, with 14 bases between the two ends. In germline, CDR1 is MGHDK, CDR2 SYGVNS. CDR3 length equals 14 residues. CDR3 nucleotide sequence: TGTGCCAGCAGTGCACAACCCAAGCCTTACGAGCAGTACTTC. Translated, it gives CASSAQPKPYEQYF.

This clonotype was detected many times. The rearrangement links TRBV6-2 or TRBV6-3 to TRBJ2-4, with D unresolved. The CDR3 is 12 amino acids. The V gene's germline CDR1 is MNHEY and CDR2 SVGEGT. Trimming removed 6 bases at V and 4 bases at J, with 7 bases between. The CDR3 DNA sequence: TGTGCCAGCAGGAACCCAAAAAACATTCAGTACTTC. Amino acid sequence: CASRNPKNIQYF.

This clonotype was seen a few times. The chain is built from TRBV27 and TRBJ1-5; no firm D call. This CDR3 has 13 residues. V was cut by 3 bases and J by 7 bases, with 10 bases left in between. Germline CDR1 is MNHEY and CDR2 is SMNVEV (reference sequence). CDR3 in amino acids: CASSFSVWQPQHF. The CDR3 DNA reads TGTGCCAGCAGTTTCTCCGTCTGGCAGCCCCAGCATTTT.

This clonotype has only a few counts. This chain uses TRBV20-1 with TRBJ1-5; no definite D call. The CDR3 loop spans 13 amino acids. CDR1 is DFQATT and CDR2 is SNEGSKA in the germline V gene (reference sequence). V was trimmed by 3 bases and J by 0 bases, leaving 6 bases between them. The CDR3 nucleotides are TGCAGTGCTAGCGGGTATAGCAATCAGCCCCAGCATTTT. Protein sequence: CSASGYSNQPQHF.

The sample holds many counts of this clonotype. V usage is TRBV14 and J usage is TRBJ1-1; D gene ambiguous. Germline V lookup: CDR1 SGHDN, CDR2 FVKESK. The V end was cut by 1 base, the J end by 3 bases, with 9 bases between. This CDR3 is built from 14 residues. The CDR3 spells CASSQAPLYTEAFF. The CDR3 DNA follows: TGTGCCAGCAGCCAAGCTCCCTTATACACTGAAGCTTTCTTT.

This clonotype was seen many times. The chain joins TRBV15 to TRBJ2-7; TRBD2 agrees at 7 bases. The germline CDR1 and CDR2 sequences are LNHNV and YYDKDF (reference sequence). This CDR3 is 13 amino acids long. With V trimmed by 0 bases and J by 6 bases, 2 bases remained unmatched. The DNA for the CDR3 is TGTGCCACCAGCAGAGATGGGGGGGGCGAGCAGTACTTC. Its protein product is CATSRDGGGEQYF.

This chain connects TRBV14 to TRBJ2-5; TRBD1 matches 8 bases. The germline CDR1 and CDR2 sequences are SGHDN and FVKESK. With V trimmed by 1 base and J by 4 bases, 8 bases remained unmatched. This CDR3 is 16 amino acids long. The CDR3, as DNA: TGTGCCAGCAGCCAAGTGATAGGACAGGGAGGAGAGACCCAGTACTTC. Its protein is CASSQVIGQGGETQYF.

This clonotype was counted ten times or more. CDR3: CASSRLAGVKDTQYF. The CDR3 DNA reads TGTGCCAGCAGCCGACTAGCGGGAGTTAAAGATACGCAGTATTTT. The V gene is TRBV12-3 or TRBV12-4, the J gene TRBJ2-3; 12 bases are a match to TRBD2. V gave up 6 bases and J gave up 5 bases; unmatched junction bases: 6. This CDR3 is 15 amino acids long.

The chain joins TRBV4-1 to TRBJ2-4; 7 bases are shared with TRBD2. CDR1 and CDR2 from the germline V gene are MGHRA and YSYEKL. CDR3 size: 15 residues. V dropped 6 bases and J dropped 0; count of bases not matched to a gene: 5. In nucleotides, the CDR3 is TGCGCCAGCAGAGCGAGCGGGGAAGCCAAAAACATTCAGTACTTC. Translation gives CASRASGEAKNIQYF.

The table lists this clonotype with a few counts. This chain uses TRBV29-1 with TRBJ1-6; 8 bases are shared with TRBD1. After removal of 6 bases from V and 7 bases from J, the junction contained 5 bases not matched to a gene. Germline values: CDR1 SQVTM, CDR2 ANQGSEA. CDR3 size: 13 residues. The CDR3 sequence is CSVGAGGNSPLHF. The CDR3 coding sequence is TGCAGCGTGGGGGCAGGGGGCAATTCACCCCTCCACTTT.

This clonotype has only a few counts. V usage is TRBV5-1 and J usage is TRBJ1-1, with a possible D match to TRBD1 (6 bases). The ends were cut back, 4 bases at V and 5 bases at J, with 12 bases in the middle. Per germline, CDR1 SGHRS and CDR2 YFSETQ. The CDR3 runs to 13 residues. The CDR3 here is CASSPSGDTEAFF. In DNA, the CDR3 is TGCGCCAGCAGCCCCTCAGGGGATACTGAAGCTTTCTTT.

In its sample, this clonotype was seen many times. Written as DNA, the CDR3 is TGTGCCAGCAGCTTGGAGGGGAGACTTCAGGATACGCAGTATTTT. It codes for CASSLEGRLQDTQYF. The genes are TRBV5-8 and TRBJ2-3; the D call may be TRBD1 or TRBD2 (5 bases each). Per the germline V gene, CDR1 is SGHTS and CDR2 is YDEGEE. There are 15 residues in the CDR3. V lost 0 bases and J 6 bases, leaving 14 bases between the germline ends.

This clonotype was found many times. This chain connects TRBV19 to TRBJ1-5, with TRBD1 matching over 8 bases. The junction had 10 bases not matched to a gene; V was cut back by 8 bases and J by 7 bases. The CDR3 runs to 14 residues. The germline CDR1 and CDR2 sequences are LNHDA and SQIVND (reference sequence). CDR3 nucleotides: TGTGCCAGTGACCATGACAGGGGAAGGCAGCCCCAGCATTTT. This encodes CASDHDRGRQPQHF.

This clonotype was seen at least ten times. This rearrangement joins TRBV13 to TRBJ1-1; D is ambiguous. The CDR3 loop spans 13 amino acids. The germline V and J ends were trimmed by 0 bases and 7 bases, with 9 bases remaining between them. Per germline, CDR1 PRHDT and CDR2 FYEKMQ (reference sequence). The CDR3 sequence: CASSLGRSGEAFF. Here the CDR3 DNA reads TGTGCCAGCAGCTTAGGGCGTTCGGGTGAAGCTTTCTTT.

V gene TRBV7-2 combines with J gene TRBJ1-4; D gene ambiguous. Germline loops: CDR1 SGHTA, CDR2 FQGNSA. With 5 bases removed from V and 7 bases from J, the gap between germline ends came to 17 bases. The CDR3 is made up of 15 amino acids. This chain's CDR3 is CASSQSGMWGEKLFF. In DNA, the CDR3 is TGTGCCAGCAGCCAGTCCGGCATGTGGGGTGAAAAACTGTTTTTT.

The J gene is TRBJ2-7, the V gene TRBV3-1, with 7 bases lining up with TRBD2. This CDR3 region has 14 residues. CDR1 and CDR2 (germline): LGHDT, YNNKEL (reference sequence). V lost 4 bases to trimming and J lost 3 bases; unmatched junction nucleotides: 6. The DNA for the CDR3 is TGTGCCAGCAGCCGCCGGGACTACATCTACGAGCAGTACTTC. Translated: CASSRRDYIYEQYF.

This clonotype was seen many times. V gene TRBV11-2 combines with J gene TRBJ2-7; D uncertain. The CDR3 sequence is 14 residues long. V dropped 8 bases and J dropped 2 bases, with 16 bases sitting between them. Germline V gene lookup returns CDR1 SGHAT and CDR2 FQNNGV. For the CDR3, the DNA is TGTGCCAGCTCCTCCTCGTGGCGGCCCTACGAGCAGTACTTC. Translated, it gives CASSSSWRPYEQYF.

This sequence joins TRBV3-1 and TRBJ1-1; 7 nucleotides align to TRBD1. The ends lost 3 bases at V and 4 bases at J; junction bases unmatched: 8. Germline-derived CDR1 and CDR2 are LGHDT and YNNKEL (reference sequence). The CDR3 loop spans 15 amino acids. The CDR3 coding sequence is TGTGCCAGCAGCCACCGACAGGGCGTGGGCACTGAAGCTTTCTTT. Its translation: CASSHRQGVGTEAFF.

This clonotype was observed at least ten times. The gene calls are TRBV6-4 and TRBJ2-5; D not certain. Trimming took 3 bases from V and 4 from J, leaving 6 bases between them. CDR1 and CDR2 (germline): MRHNA, SNTAGT. The CDR3 has 12 amino acids. CDR3 in DNA: TGTGCCAGCAGTGATGAAGGAGAGACCCAGTACTTC. Protein sequence: CASSDEGETQYF.

In its sample, this clonotype was seen many times. The gene calls are TRBV6-6 and TRBJ2-3; TRBD2 matches at 14 bases. Trimming at V came to 10 bases and at J to 4 bases, leaving 7 bases not matched to a gene. Germline V CDR1 and CDR2: MNHNY, SVGAGI (reference sequence). This CDR3 comprises 15 residues. The chain's CDR3 is CATHGTSGRADTQYF. The CDR3 DNA reads TGTGCCACCCATGGGACTAGCGGGAGAGCAGATACGCAGTATTTT.